This T cell receptor beta chain was identified in a study of blood T cells in healthy people across ages. The study, taken as a whole, reports: Age showed a roughly linear inverse relationship with TCR beta diversity per million T cells. Versus aged donors, long-lived donors had higher diversity and more naive CD4+ cells. TCR beta diversity tracked closely with naive T cell percentage. The CMV status of each donor remained undetermined, and this could have confounded shifts in expanded clonotypes.

Sample-barcoded 5' priming and a J-beta primer mix drove a second PCR of roughly 7 to 11 cycles. TCRdb ran MiXCR on the 5' RACE reads and lists one entry per CDR3 protein. The sample includes approximately 800,000 distinct CDR3 sequences, about a quarter of them seen just once. This clonotype has just one count. No antigen is known for it. These data are also associated with another study on T cells of mothers and their children.

The sequenced sample was blood. The sequence derives from a boy aged 10-17 years in good health.

The CDR3 sequence: CSVDQREGNTEAFF. CDR3 bases: TGCAGCGTTGACCAGAGGGAGGGGAACACTGAAGCTTTCTTT. The chain employs TRBV29-1 and TRBJ1-1; D ambiguous. Trimming removed 3 bases from V and 1 base from J, with 12 bases in between. This CDR3 is built from 14 residues. Germline values: CDR1 SQVTM, CDR2 ANQGSEA.